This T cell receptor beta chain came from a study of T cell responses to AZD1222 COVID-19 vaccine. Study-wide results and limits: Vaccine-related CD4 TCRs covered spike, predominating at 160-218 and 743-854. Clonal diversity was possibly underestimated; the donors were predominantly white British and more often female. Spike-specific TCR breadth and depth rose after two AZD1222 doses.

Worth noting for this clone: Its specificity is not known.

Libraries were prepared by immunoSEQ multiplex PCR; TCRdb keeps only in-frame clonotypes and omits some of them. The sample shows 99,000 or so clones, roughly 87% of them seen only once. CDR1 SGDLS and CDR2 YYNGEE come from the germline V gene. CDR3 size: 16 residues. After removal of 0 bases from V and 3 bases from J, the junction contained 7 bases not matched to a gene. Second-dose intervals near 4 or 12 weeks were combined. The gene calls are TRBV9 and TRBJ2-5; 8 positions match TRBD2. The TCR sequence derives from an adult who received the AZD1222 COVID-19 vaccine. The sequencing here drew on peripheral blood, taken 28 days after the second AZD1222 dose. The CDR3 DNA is TGTGCCAGCAGCGTAGTTCCCACTAGCGGAAAAGAGACCCAGTACTTC. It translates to CASSVVPTSGKETQYF.